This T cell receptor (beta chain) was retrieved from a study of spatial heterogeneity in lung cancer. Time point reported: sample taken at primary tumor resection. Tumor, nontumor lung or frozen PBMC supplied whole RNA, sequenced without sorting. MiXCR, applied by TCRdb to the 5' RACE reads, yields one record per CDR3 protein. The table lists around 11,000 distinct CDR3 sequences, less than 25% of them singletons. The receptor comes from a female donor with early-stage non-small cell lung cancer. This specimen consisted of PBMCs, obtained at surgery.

This chain's CDR3 is CASSRTEAFF. In nucleotides, the CDR3 is TGCGCCAGCAGTCGGACTGAAGCTTTCTTT. The chain couples TRBV23-1 to TRBJ1-1; D not certain. TRBV23-1 is given ORF status, its function remaining uncertain. V lost 4 bases and J lost 5, with 2 bases in between. The CDR3 is made up of 10 amino acids.